This T cell receptor beta chain was profiled in a study of shared clonotypes between healthy human individuals. This CDR3 comprises 16 residues. Germline loops: CDR1 SGHRS, CDR2 YFSETQ. With V trimmed by 2 bases and J by 5 bases, 8 bases remained unmatched. Measured with immunoSEQ multiplex PCR; TCRdb has only the in-frame clones, and not every one. The sample yields around 340,000 clones, more than 60% seen once. The receptor was isolated from a man younger than 40 in good health. The V and J genes are TRBV5-1 and TRBJ2-1, with 9 bases matching TRBD1. Sequencing used memory CD4+ T cells sorted from blood. Subset denoted: CD45RA-negative fraction. CDR3 sequence: CASSLQGQGGNNEQFF. In DNA form, the CDR3 reads TGCGCCAGCAGCTTACAGGGACAGGGCGGGAACAATGAGCAGTTCTTC.